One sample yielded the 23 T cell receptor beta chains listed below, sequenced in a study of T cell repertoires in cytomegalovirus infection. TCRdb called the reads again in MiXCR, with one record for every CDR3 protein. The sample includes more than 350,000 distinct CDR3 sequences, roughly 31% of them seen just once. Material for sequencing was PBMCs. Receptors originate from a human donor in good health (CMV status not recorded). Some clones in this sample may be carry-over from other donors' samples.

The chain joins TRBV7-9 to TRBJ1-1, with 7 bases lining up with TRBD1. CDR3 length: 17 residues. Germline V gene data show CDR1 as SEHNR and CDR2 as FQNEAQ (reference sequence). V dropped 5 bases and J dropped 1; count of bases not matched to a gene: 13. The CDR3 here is CASSTTGSLGRNTEAFF. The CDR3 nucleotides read TGTGCCAGCAGCACGACAGGGAGTTTGGGTAGGAACACTGAAGCTTTCTTT.

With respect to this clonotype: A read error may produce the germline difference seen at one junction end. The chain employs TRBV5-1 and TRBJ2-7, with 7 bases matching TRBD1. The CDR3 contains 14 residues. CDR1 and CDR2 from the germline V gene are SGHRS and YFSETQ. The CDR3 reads CARSLAGGAYEQYF. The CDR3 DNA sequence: TGCGCCCGCAGCTTGGCAGGGGGAGCCTACGAGCAGTACTTC.

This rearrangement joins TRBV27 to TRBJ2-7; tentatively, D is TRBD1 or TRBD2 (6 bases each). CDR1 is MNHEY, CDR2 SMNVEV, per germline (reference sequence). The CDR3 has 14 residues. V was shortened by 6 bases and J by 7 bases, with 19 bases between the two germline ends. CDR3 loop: CASSPRGAPLEQYF. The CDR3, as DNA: TGTGCCAGCAGCCCGAGGGGGGCCCCTCTTGAGCAGTACTTC.

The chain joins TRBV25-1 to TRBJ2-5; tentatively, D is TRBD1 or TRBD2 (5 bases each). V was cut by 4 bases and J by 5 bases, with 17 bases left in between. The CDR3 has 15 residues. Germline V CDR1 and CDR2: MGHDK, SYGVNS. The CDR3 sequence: CASSGPTGLGETQYF. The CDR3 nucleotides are TGTGCCAGCAGTGGGCCCACGGGGCTGGGGGAGACCCAGTACTTC.

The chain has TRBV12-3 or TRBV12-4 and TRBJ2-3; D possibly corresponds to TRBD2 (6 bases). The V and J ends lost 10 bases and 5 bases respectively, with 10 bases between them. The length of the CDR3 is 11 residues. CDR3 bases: TGTGCCACCACTAGCCTAGATACGCAGTATTTT. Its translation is CATTSLDTQYF.

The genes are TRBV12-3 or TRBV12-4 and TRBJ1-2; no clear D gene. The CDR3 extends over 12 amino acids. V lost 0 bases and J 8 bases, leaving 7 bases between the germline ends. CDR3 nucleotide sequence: TGTGCCAGCAGTTTAGCGCTGGGGGGCTACACCTTC. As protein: CASSLALGGYTF.

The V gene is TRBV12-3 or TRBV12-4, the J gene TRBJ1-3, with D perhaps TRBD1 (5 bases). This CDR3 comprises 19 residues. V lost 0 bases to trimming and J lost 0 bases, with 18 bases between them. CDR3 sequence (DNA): TGTGCCAGCAGTTTAGCGGGGGGGATGGCTGGGAGCTCTGGAAACACCATATATTTT. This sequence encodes CASSLAGGMAGSSGNTIYF.

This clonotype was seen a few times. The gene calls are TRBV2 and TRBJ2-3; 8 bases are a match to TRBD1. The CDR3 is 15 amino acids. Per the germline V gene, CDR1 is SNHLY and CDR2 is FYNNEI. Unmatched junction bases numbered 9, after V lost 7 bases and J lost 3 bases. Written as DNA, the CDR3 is TGTGCCAGCATGGATGGGAGACAGGGGACAGATACGCAGTATTTT. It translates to CASMDGRQGTDTQYF.

As DNA, the CDR3 is TGTGCCAGCAGTTCCGACAGGAGCTCTGGAAACACCATATATTTT. This encodes CASSSDRSSGNTIYF. The V call is TRBV6-5, the J call TRBJ1-3; weak D call: TRBD1 (6 bases). Germline CDR1 reads MNHEY; CDR2 reads SVGAGI. Deletions cut 4 bases from V and 0 bases from J, with 10 bases between. The CDR3 has 15 amino acids.

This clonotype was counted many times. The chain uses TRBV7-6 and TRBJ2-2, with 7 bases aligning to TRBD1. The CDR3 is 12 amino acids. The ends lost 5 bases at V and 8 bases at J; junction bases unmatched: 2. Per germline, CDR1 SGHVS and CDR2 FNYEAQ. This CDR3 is CASSIRGGELFF. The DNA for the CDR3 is TGTGCCAGCAGCATCAGGGGGGGGGAGCTGTTTTTT. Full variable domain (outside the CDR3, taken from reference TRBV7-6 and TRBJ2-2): GAGVSQSPRYKVTKRGQDVALRCDPISGHVSLYWYRQALGQGPEFLTYFNYEAQQDKSGLPNDRFSAERPEGSISTLTIQRTEQRDSAMYRCASSIRGGELFFGEGSRLTVL.

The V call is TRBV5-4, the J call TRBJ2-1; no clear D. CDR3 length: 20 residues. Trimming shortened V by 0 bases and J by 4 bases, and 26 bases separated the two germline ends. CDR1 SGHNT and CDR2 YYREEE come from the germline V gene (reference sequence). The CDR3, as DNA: TGTGCCAGCAGCTTGGAATGGGAACCCGGTCGTGCACCCGAGTACAATGAGCAGTTCTTC. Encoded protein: CASSLEWEPGRAPEYNEQFF.

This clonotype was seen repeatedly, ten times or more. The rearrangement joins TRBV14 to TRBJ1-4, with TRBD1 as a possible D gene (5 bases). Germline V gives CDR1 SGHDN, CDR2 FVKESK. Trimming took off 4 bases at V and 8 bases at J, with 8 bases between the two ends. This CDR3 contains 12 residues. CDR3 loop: CASSPKGEKLFF. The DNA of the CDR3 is TGTGCCAGCAGCCCAAAGGGGGAAAAACTGTTTTTT.

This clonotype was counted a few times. CDR3 coding DNA: TGTGCCACCAACGACAGGGAACTGGACGAGCAGTACTTC. It translates to CATNDRELDEQYF. The V and J genes are TRBV15 and TRBJ2-7, with TRBD1 identical over 7 bases. The CDR3 covers 13 residues. Looked up from germline, CDR1 is LNHNV and CDR2 is YYDKDF (reference sequence). The junction had 8 bases not matched to a gene; V was cut back by 7 bases and J by 5 bases.

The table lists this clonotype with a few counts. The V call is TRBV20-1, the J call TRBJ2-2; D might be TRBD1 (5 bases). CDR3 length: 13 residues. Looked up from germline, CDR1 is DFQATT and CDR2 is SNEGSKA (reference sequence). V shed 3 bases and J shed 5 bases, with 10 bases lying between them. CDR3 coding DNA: TGCAGTGCTAGGGCAGGGCTAACCGGGGAGCTGTTTTTT. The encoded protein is CSARAGLTGELFF.

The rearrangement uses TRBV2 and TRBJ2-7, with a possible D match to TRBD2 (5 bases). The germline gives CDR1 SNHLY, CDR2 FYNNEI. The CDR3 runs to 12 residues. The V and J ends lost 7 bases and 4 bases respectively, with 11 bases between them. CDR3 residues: CASTIRRYEQYF. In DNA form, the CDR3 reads TGTGCCAGCACTATCCGGAGGTACGAGCAGTACTTC.

The CDR3 DNA follows: TGTGCCAGCAGCTTAGCGCCTCCCTACGAGCAGTACTTC. Translation: CASSLAPPYEQYF. This rearrangement joins TRBV7-6 to TRBJ2-7; D uncertain. The CDR3 has 13 residues. Germline V CDR1 and CDR2: SGHVS, FNYEAQ. V was cut by 0 bases and J by 2 bases, with 5 bases left in between.

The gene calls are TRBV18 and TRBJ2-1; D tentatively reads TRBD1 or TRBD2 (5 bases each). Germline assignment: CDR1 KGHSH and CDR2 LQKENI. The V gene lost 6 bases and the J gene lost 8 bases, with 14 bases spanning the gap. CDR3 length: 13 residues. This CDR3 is CASSRSRDDEQFF. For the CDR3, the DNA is TGTGCCAGCTCTCGAAGCCGGGACGATGAGCAGTTCTTC.

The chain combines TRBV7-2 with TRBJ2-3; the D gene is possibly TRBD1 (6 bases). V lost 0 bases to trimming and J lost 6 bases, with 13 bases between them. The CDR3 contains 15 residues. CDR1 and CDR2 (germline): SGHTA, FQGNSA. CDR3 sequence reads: CASSLAIQGGDTQYF. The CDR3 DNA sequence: TGTGCCAGCAGCTTAGCCATACAGGGTGGGGATACGCAGTATTTT.

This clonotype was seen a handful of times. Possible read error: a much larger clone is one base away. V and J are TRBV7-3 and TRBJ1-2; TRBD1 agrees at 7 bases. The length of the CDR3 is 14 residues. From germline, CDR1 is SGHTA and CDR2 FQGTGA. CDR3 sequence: CASSLTGGDYGYSF. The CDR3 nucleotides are TGTGCCAGCAGCTTAACAGGGGGCGACTATGGCTACTCCTTC.

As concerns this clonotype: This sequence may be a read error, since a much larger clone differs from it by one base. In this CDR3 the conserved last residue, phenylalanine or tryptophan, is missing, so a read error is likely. This chain's CDR3 is CASSSGTSGKETQYL. The CDR3 DNA follows: TGTGCCAGCAGTTCCGGGACTAGCGGAAAAGAGACCCAGTACTTA. J is TRBJ2-5 and V is TRBV7-2; 11 bases match TRBD2. Germline V gives CDR1 SGHTA, CDR2 FQGNSA. With V trimmed by 6 bases and J by 3 bases, 6 bases remained unmatched. This CDR3 spans 15 amino acids.

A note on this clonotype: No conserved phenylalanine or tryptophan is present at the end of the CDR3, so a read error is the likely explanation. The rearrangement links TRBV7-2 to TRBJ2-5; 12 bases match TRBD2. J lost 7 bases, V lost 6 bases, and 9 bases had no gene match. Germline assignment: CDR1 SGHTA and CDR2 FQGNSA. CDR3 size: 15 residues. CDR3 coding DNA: TGTGCCAGCAGTCCACGGACTAGCGGGGATGGGACCCAGTACTTA. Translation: CASSPRTSGDGTQYL.

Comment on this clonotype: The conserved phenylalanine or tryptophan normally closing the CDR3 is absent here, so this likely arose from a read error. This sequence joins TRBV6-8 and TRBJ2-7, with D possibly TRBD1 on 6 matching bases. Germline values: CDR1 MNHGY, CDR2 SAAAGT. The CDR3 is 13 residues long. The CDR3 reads CASRTGSSYEQYL. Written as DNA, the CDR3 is TGTGCAAGCAGAACAGGGAGCTCCTACGAGCAGTACTTA.

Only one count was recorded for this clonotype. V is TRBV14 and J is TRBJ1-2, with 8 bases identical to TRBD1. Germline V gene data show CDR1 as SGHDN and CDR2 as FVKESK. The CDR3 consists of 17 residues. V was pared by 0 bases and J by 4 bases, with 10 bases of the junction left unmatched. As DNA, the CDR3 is TGTGCCAGCAGCCAAGATCCTGGGACAGGAGCGAGCTATGGCTACACCTTC. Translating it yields CASSQDPGTGASYGYTF.